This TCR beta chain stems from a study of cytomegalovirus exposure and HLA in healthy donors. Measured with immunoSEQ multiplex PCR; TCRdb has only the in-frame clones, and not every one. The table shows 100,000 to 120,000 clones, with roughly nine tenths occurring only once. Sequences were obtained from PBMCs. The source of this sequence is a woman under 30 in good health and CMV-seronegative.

The CDR3 is CASSFGLAGVGTYEQYF. The CDR3 DNA reads TGTGCCAGCAGCTTCGGACTAGCGGGAGTGGGGACCTACGAGCAGTACTTC. J is TRBJ2-7 and V is TRBV7-8, with 13 nucleotides matching TRBD2. The length of the CDR3 is 17 residues. The V and J ends lost 3 bases and 2 bases, in that order; junction bases with no gene match: 7. Germline CDR1 SGHVS, CDR2 FQNEAQ.